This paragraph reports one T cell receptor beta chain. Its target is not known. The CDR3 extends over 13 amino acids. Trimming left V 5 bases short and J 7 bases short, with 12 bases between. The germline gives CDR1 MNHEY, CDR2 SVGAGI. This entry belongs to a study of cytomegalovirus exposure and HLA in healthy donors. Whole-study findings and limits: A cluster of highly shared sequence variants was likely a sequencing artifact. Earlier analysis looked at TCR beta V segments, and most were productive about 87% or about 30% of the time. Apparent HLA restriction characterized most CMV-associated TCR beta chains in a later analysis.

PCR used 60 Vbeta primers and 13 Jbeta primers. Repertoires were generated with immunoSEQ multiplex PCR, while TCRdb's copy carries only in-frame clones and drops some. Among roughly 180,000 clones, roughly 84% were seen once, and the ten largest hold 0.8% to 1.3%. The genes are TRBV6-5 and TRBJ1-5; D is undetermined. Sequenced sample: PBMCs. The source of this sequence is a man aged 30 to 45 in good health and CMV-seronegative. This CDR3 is CASSPFDNQPQHF. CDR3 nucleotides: TGTGCCAGCAGTCCCTTTGACAACCAGCCCCAGCATTTT.